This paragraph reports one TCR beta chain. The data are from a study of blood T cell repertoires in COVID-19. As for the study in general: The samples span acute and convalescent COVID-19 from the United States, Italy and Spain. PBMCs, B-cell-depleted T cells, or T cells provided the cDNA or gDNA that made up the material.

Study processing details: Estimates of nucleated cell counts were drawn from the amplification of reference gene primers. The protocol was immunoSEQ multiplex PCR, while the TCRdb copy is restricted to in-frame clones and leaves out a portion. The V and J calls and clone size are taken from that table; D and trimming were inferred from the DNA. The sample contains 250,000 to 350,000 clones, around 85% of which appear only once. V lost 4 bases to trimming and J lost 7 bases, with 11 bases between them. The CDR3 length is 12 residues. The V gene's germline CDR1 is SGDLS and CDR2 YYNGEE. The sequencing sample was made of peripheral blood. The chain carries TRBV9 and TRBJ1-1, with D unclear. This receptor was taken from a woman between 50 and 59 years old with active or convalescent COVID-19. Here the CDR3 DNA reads TGTGCCAGCAGCTCCCGCAGGTTTGAAGCTTTCTTT. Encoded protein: CASSSRRFEAFF. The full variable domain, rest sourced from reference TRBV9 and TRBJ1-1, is DSGVTQTPKHLITATGQRVTLRCSPRSGDLSVYWYQQSLDQGLQFLIQYYNGEERAKGNILERFSAQQFPDLHSELNLSSLELGDSALYFCASSSRRFEAFFGQGTRLTVV.